This T cell receptor beta chain was obtained from a study of blood T cell repertoires in COVID-19. On the study more broadly: Sites across the United States, Italy and Spain contributed samples from acute and convalescent COVID-19. PBMCs, B-cell-depleted T cells, or T cells were the source of the cDNA or gDNA that made up the material.

A few counts support this clone. Patients of the Seattle cohort, enrolled during active infection, were followed longitudinally. In the original processing: Amplification from reference gene primers served as the basis for estimated nucleated cell counts. Method: immunoSEQ multiplex PCR; TCRdb's copy keeps in-frame clones and lacks some. D and trimming come from the DNA, and the V and J calls and clone size come from that table. The sample has tens of thousands of clones, 80% to 85% seen once. Germline V CDR1 and CDR2: MDHEN, SYDVKM. CDR3 length: 18 amino acids. Unmatched junction bases numbered 9, after V lost 2 bases and J lost 2 bases.

The sequenced sample consisted of peripheral blood. This chain joins TRBV28 and TRBJ2-6, with 7 bases aligning to TRBD2. This clonotype was sampled from a man aged 25 to 45 with COVID-19, enrolled during active disease. This chain's CDR3 is CASSLRRGFGTGANVLTF. In DNA, the CDR3 is TGTGCCAGCAGTTTACGGCGGGGGTTTGGAACTGGGGCCAACGTCCTGACTTTC. Full variable domain (remainder filled in from reference TRBV28 and TRBJ2-6): DVKVTQSSRYLVKRTGEKVFLECVQDMDHENMFWYRQDPGLGLRLIYFSYDVKMKEKGDIPEGYSVSREKKERFSLILESASTNQTSMYLCASSLRRGFGTGANVLTFGAGSRLTVL.